The 27 T cell receptor beta chains in this list originate from one sample, sequenced in a study of memory CD4+ T cells and cytomegalovirus serostatus. Single viable CD3+CD4+CD8-CD45RO+ cells were sorted as the memory CD4+ T cells. Measured with immunoSEQ multiplex PCR; TCRdb has only the in-frame clones, and not every one. Here the sample spans 80,000 or so clones, around 78% being singletons. Specimen: memory CD4+ T cells from blood. These receptors all come from an adult in good health and CMV-seropositive.

This chain joins TRBV27 and TRBJ1-2; 8 positions match TRBD1. CDR1 MNHEY and CDR2 SMNVEV come from the germline V gene (reference sequence). The J segment lost 8 bases and the V segment lost 4 bases, leaving 9 bases of the junction unmatched. The CDR3 is made up of 14 amino acids. The CDR3 DNA reads as TGTGCCAGCAGTTGGGGGACAGGCACTGGGGGCTACACCTTC. Translating gives CASSWGTGTGGYTF.

The rearrangement uses TRBV6-5 and TRBJ1-2; D is possibly TRBD1 (6 bases). The ends were cut back, 8 bases at V and 6 bases at J, with 16 bases in the middle. CDR1 and CDR2 (germline): MNHEY, SVGAGI. The CDR3 has 13 residues. The chain's CDR3 is CASRGQGSDGYTF. The CDR3 DNA sequence: TGTGCCAGCCGCGGGCAGGGGTCGGATGGCTACACCTTC.

This rearrangement joins TRBV7-9 to TRBJ2-3; D not certain. V was shortened by 1 base and J by 2 bases, with 7 bases between the two germline ends. Germline values: CDR1 SEHNR, CDR2 FQNEAQ (reference sequence). The length of the CDR3 is 14 residues. For the CDR3, the DNA is TGTGCCAGCAGCTTAGATCGGGCCACAGATACGCAGTATTTT. Translating it yields CASSLDRATDTQYF.

J is TRBJ1-2 and V is TRBV2; no definite D call. The V and J ends lost 4 bases and 0 bases respectively, with 12 bases between them. Germline V lookup: CDR1 SNHLY, CDR2 FYNNEI. This CDR3 is 15 amino acids long. The CDR3 sequence: CASSGQPNSNYGYTF. DNA of the CDR3: TGTGCCAGCAGTGGGCAGCCCAATTCTAACTATGGCTACACCTTC.

The chain has TRBV5-1 and TRBJ2-7, with D possibly being TRBD1 (6 bases). Trimming removed 4 bases from V and 2 bases from J, with 13 bases in between. CDR3 length: 14 amino acids. CDR1 is SGHRS, CDR2 YFSETQ, per germline. The CDR3 loop reads CASSLGTGPYEQYV. CDR3 DNA: TGCGCCAGCAGCCTCGGAACAGGGCCCTACGAGCAGTACGTC.

The chain combines TRBV5-8 with TRBJ2-5, with TRBD2 matching over 10 bases. The CDR3 has 17 amino acids. The V gene's germline CDR1 is SGHTS and CDR2 YDEGEE. After removal of 4 bases from V and 3 bases from J, the junction contained 12 bases not matched to a gene. The CDR3 loop is CASSPNLAGLAKETQYF. CDR3 DNA: TGTGCCAGCAGCCCCAATTTAGCGGGACTAGCGAAAGAGACCCAGTACTTC.

The gene calls are TRBV5-1 and TRBJ2-6; no clear D. The V end was cut by 1 base, the J end by 1 base, with 15 bases between. CDR3 length equals 18 residues. Germline V gives CDR1 SGHRS, CDR2 YFSETQ. CDR3 coding DNA: TGCGCCAGCAGCTTGCTCGAGGCCCGGTTATCTGGGGCCAACGTCCTGACTTTC. Translated, it gives CASSLLEARLSGANVLTF.

This chain joins TRBV6-1 and TRBJ2-6; the D gene is possibly TRBD2 (6 bases). Germline-derived CDR1 and CDR2 are MNHNS and SASEGT. Between the trimmed V and J ends, which lost 4 bases and 2 bases, there was a span of 9 bases. The CDR3 is 15 residues long. CDR3: CASSAGGTGANVLTF. DNA for the CDR3: TGTGCCAGCAGTGCCGGCGGGACTGGGGCCAACGTCCTGACTTTC.

This rearrangement joins TRBV27 to TRBJ2-7; D is unresolved. Germline CDR1 MNHEY, CDR2 SMNVEV (reference sequence). This CDR3 is built from 15 residues. V gave up 5 bases and J gave up 2 bases, with 16 bases separating them. CDR3 nucleotides: TGTGCCAGCAGTCCTCGGGTCGATCTGCCCTACGAGCAGTACGTC. Amino acids: CASSPRVDLPYEQYV.

This clone was detected once. This sequence joins TRBV10-3 and TRBJ1-5; D might be TRBD1 (6 bases). Per germline, CDR1 ENHRY and CDR2 SYGVKD. CDR3 length: 13 amino acids. Trimming cost V 2 bases and J 4 bases, with 6 bases left between them. CDR3 sequence: CAISEGQNQPQHF. The CDR3 DNA reads TGTGCCATCAGTGAGGGACAGAATCAGCCCCAGCATTTT.

The CDR3 reads CAIGQGHTF. The CDR3 DNA reads TGTGCCATAGGACAGGGTCACACCTTC. The gene calls are TRBV10-3 and TRBJ1-2; TRBD1 matches at 8 bases. Germline V gene sequence: CDR1 ENHRY, CDR2 SYGVKD. Trimming removed 9 bases from V and 12 bases from J; junction bases left unmatched: 3. The CDR3 is 9 residues long.

Regarding this clone: One junction end disagrees with the germline gene, perhaps due to a read error. The V call is TRBV6-4, the J call TRBJ1-2; possibly TRBD1 for D (5 bases). The CDR3 has 19 residues. Germline CDR1 reads MRHNA; CDR2 reads SNTAGT. CDR3 in amino acids: CTSRDCHPWDGQSNYGYTF. In DNA form, the CDR3 reads TGTACCAGCAGAGATTGCCATCCGTGGGACGGTCAATCTAACTATGGCTACACCTTC.

The chain recombines TRBV11-3 with TRBJ2-3; TRBD1 or TRBD2 may be the D gene (5 bases each). The V end lost 7 bases, the J end lost 1 base, and 18 bases lay between the germline ends. The CDR3 runs to 16 residues. In germline, CDR1 is SGHNT, CDR2 YENEEA. The CDR3 loop reads CASTPRLGEGTDTQYF. As DNA, the CDR3 is TGTGCCAGCACCCCGCGTCTGGGGGAAGGCACAGATACGCAGTATTTT. Using reference TRBV11-3 and TRBJ2-3 for the parts outside the CDR3, the full variable domain is EAGVVQSPRYKIIEKKQPVAFWCNPISGHNTLYWYLQNLGQGPELLIRYENEEAVDDSQLPKDRFSAERLKGVDSTLKIQPAELGDSAVYLCASTPRLGEGTDTQYFGPGTRLTVL.

The chain combines TRBV4-1 with TRBJ2-1; 13 nucleotides align to TRBD2. CDR1 and CDR2 (germline): MGHRA, YSYEKL. The V and J ends lost 1 base and 3 bases, in that order; junction bases with no gene match: 12. This CDR3 spans 20 amino acids. In DNA, the CDR3 is TGCGCCAGCAGCCAAGCACCACTAGCGGGGGGGGATCGAGTCTACAATGAGCAGTTCTTC. Protein product: CASSQAPLAGGDRVYNEQFF.

The chain recombines TRBV6-6 with TRBJ2-7, with TRBD1 matching over 9 bases. V shed 2 bases, J shed 4 bases, and the junction held 9 bases outside the gene matches. The CDR3 consists of 16 residues. Germline lookup yields CDR1 MNHNY and CDR2 SVGAGI (reference sequence). CDR3 loop: CASSYPQGARSYEQYF. As DNA, the CDR3 is TGTGCCAGCAGTTACCCACAGGGGGCCCGGAGTTACGAGCAGTACTTC.

The sample holds one count of this clone. V usage is TRBV10-1 and J usage is TRBJ2-3, with D perhaps matching TRBD2 (6 bases). CDR3 size: 17 residues. V dropped 0 bases and J dropped 1 base, with 14 bases sitting between them. From germline, CDR1 is WNHNN and CDR2 SYGVQD (reference sequence). In DNA, the CDR3 is TGCGCCAGCAGTGAGTCGGGCCTCGGGAGCGGCACAGATACGCAGTATTTT. It translates to CASSESGLGSGTDTQYF.

The chain joins TRBV5-4 to TRBJ2-5; D may be TRBD2 (5 bases). Trimming shortened V by 5 bases and J by 1 base, and 12 bases separated the two germline ends. Germline V gene sequence: CDR1 SGHNT, CDR2 YYREEE (reference sequence). This CDR3 has 14 residues. The CDR3 coding sequence is TGTGCCAGCAGGGTGGAGGTCGGCCAAGAGACCCAGTACTTC. Amino acids: CASRVEVGQETQYF.

This chain links TRBV19 with TRBJ2-2, with 10 bases matching TRBD1. After removal of 6 bases from V and 6 bases from J, the junction contained 10 bases not matched to a gene. The CDR3 runs to 16 residues. Germline CDR1 is LNHDA and CDR2 is SQIVND (reference sequence). CDR3 sequence reads: CASSPPPTGGPGELFF. In DNA form, the CDR3 reads TGTGCCAGTAGCCCACCCCCGACAGGGGGCCCCGGGGAGCTGTTTTTT.

V and J are TRBV4-1 and TRBJ1-2; D is uncertain. Germline V gene lookup returns CDR1 MGHRA and CDR2 YSYEKL. The CDR3 is 16 amino acids. V was clipped by 1 base and J by 1 base, with 13 bases between them. This CDR3 is CASSQVPSTLNYGYTF. CDR3 sequence (DNA): TGCGCCAGCAGCCAAGTTCCCTCGACACTTAACTATGGCTACACCTTC.

J is TRBJ2-7 and V is TRBV6-1; 9 nucleotides line up with TRBD2. The CDR3 has 14 amino acids. Germline CDR1 reads MNHNS; CDR2 reads SASEGT. The J segment lost 4 bases and the V segment lost 2 bases, leaving 3 bases of the junction unmatched. The CDR3 loop reads CASSELAGKYEQYF. CDR3 bases: TGTGCCAGCAGTGAACTAGCGGGGAAGTACGAGCAGTACTTC.

This chain connects TRBV5-1 to TRBJ1-2; weak D call: TRBD1 (5 bases). Trimming took 4 bases from V and 8 from J, leaving 15 bases between them. Germline V gene sequence: CDR1 SGHRS, CDR2 YFSETQ. The CDR3 is 13 residues long. Written as DNA, the CDR3 is TGCGCCAGCAGCACCATGGGAGGGGCGGGCTACACCTTC. Its protein is CASSTMGGAGYTF.

The chain employs TRBV18 and TRBJ2-3; TRBD1 aligns across 7 bases. CDR3 length: 15 amino acids. CDR1 KGHSH and CDR2 LQKENI come from the germline V gene. V lost 4 bases and J lost 1; bases outside the gene matches: 5. Here the CDR3 DNA reads TGTGCCAGCTCACGAGGGCAGGGGGGCACAGATACGCAGTATTTT. This translates into CASSRGQGGTDTQYF.

The chain combines TRBV2 with TRBJ2-3; 9 nucleotides agree with TRBD2. Germline assignment: CDR1 SNHLY and CDR2 FYNNEI. The CDR3 covers 15 residues. J was trimmed by 5 bases and V by 7 bases; bases with no gene match: 10. The CDR3 here is CASITPAGGVDTQYF. The CDR3 bases are TGTGCCAGCATTACGCCGGCGGGAGGGGTAGATACGCAGTATTTT. The entire variable domain, with the rest obtained from reference TRBV2 and TRBJ2-3, is as follows: EPEVTQTPSHQVTQMGQEVILRCVPISNHLYFYWYRQILGQKVEFLVSFYNNEISEKSEIFDDQFSVERPDGSNFTLKIRSTKLEDSAMYFCASITPAGGVDTQYFGPGTRLTVL.

The chain employs TRBV5-1 and TRBJ2-2; 7 bases fit TRBD1. The V and J ends lost 2 bases and 4 bases, in that order; junction bases with no gene match: 5. CDR3 length equals 15 residues. The germline CDR1 and CDR2 sequences are SGHRS and YFSETQ. The CDR3 loop reads CASSFRGSGTGELFF. The CDR3 DNA reads TGCGCCAGCAGCTTCAGGGGGTCGGGCACCGGGGAGCTGTTTTTT.

The chain carries TRBV5-6 and TRBJ2-3; 10 bases agree with TRBD2. Germline CDR1 reads SGHDT; CDR2 reads YYEEEE. The CDR3 loop spans 17 amino acids. V gave up 0 bases and J gave up 2 bases; unmatched junction bases: 6. The CDR3 DNA is TGTGCCAGCAGCTTGGTCAGGACTAGCGGCCCCACAGATACGCAGTATTTT. It codes for CASSLVRTSGPTDTQYF.

This sequence joins TRBV7-9 and TRBJ2-6; D is ambiguous. The CDR3 totals 16 residues. Germline V gives CDR1 SEHNR, CDR2 FQNEAQ (reference sequence). V lost 5 bases and J 2 bases, leaving 13 bases between the germline ends. In DNA form, the CDR3 reads TGTGCCAGCAGCCTTCGCGATCGGGCTGGGGCCAACGTCCTGACTTTC. It codes for CASSLRDRAGANVLTF. Using reference TRBV7-9 and TRBJ2-6 for the parts outside the CDR3, the full variable domain is DTGVSQNPRHKITKRGQNVTFRCDPISEHNRLYWYRQTLGQGPEFLTYFQNEAQLEKSRLLSDRFSAERPKGSFSTLEIQRTEQGDSAMYLCASSLRDRAGANVLTFGAGSRLTVL.

The rearrangement uses TRBV19 and TRBJ2-1, with a weak D call TRBD1 (6 bases). Germline V gene data show CDR1 as LNHDA and CDR2 as SQIVND (reference sequence). V lost 2 bases to trimming and J lost 6 bases, with 11 bases between them. The CDR3 is 14 amino acids. CDR3 in DNA: TGTGCCAGTAGTATAAGGGGGACGGGCAATGAGCAGTTCTTC. Translated, it gives CASSIRGTGNEQFF. The full variable domain, its missing parts supplied by reference TRBV19 and TRBJ2-1, is DGGITQSPKYLFRKEGQNVTLSCEQNLNHDAMYWYRQDPGQGLRLIYYSQIVNDFQKGDIAEGYSVSREKKESFPLTVTSAQKNPTAFYLCASSIRGTGNEQFFGPGTRLTVL.